This T cell receptor (beta chain) comes out of a study of T cells in Graves' hyperthyroidism and ophthalmopathy. General study points: Among thyroid clonotypes expanded above 0.001, most also appeared in blood. Separating ophthalmopathy from stable hyperthyroidism was achieved by a 13 V-J model.

The TCR beta CDR3 regions underwent amplification using RNA transcripts as the source. A first-round RT-PCR of the TCR CDR3 used the HTBI primer set. TCRdb reprocessed the multiplex PCR reads via MiXCR and lists one record per CDR3 protein. The data contain some 370,000 distinct CDR3 sequences, roughly a sixth of them singletons. A word on this clonotype: Its antigen is not known.

The sample was blood. The sequence came from a woman younger than 45 with Graves' hyperthyroidism that later progressed to Graves' ophthalmopathy.

CDR3 region: CASLAGGEGYTF. Written as DNA, the CDR3 is TGTGCCAGCCTCGCGGGGGGAGAAGGCTACACCTTC. The chain uses TRBV28 and TRBJ1-2, with a possible D match to TRBD1 (5 bases). The CDR3 length is 12 residues. CDR1 is MDHEN and CDR2 is SYDVKM in the germline V gene. V dropped 8 bases and J dropped 8 bases, with 15 bases sitting between them.